This passage covers 9 T cell receptor beta chains from one sample sequenced in a study of OX40 agonist ivuxolimab in advanced cancers. Profiling relied on immunoSEQ multiplex PCR, and the TCRdb table lists in-frame clones only, not all of them. This table has some 70,000 clones, 70% to 90% appearing once. The material was CD4+ or CD8+ T cells sorted from blood, obtained in a trial of the OX40 agonist ivuxolimab. Receptors were obtained from an adult with an advanced solid tumor such as melanoma, head and neck, liver or kidney cancer.

J is TRBJ1-2 and V is TRBV11-3; 8 nucleotides agree with TRBD1. This CDR3 spans 15 amino acids. The germline V gene encodes CDR1 SGHNT and CDR2 YENEEA. The trim removed 4 bases at V and 5 bases at J, leaving 9 bases unmatched. CDR3 sequence: CASSSSGGRGYGYTF. The CDR3 bases are TGTGCCAGCAGCTCCTCAGGGGGCAGAGGGTATGGCTACACCTTC.

The chain's CDR3 is CASSLVTVLNTEAFF. In nucleotides, the CDR3 is TGTGCCAGCAGCTTAGTGACAGTATTAAACACTGAAGCTTTCTTT. The J gene is TRBJ1-1, the V gene TRBV7-2; D is possibly TRBD1 (5 bases). The germline gives CDR1 SGHTA, CDR2 FQGNSA. This CDR3 is built from 15 residues. V was clipped by 1 base and J by 2 bases, with 11 bases between them.

This chain links TRBV9 with TRBJ1-1; tentatively, D is TRBD1 (6 bases). CDR1 and CDR2 from the germline V gene are SGDLS and YYNGEE. V gave up 0 bases and J gave up 0 bases, with 12 bases separating them. CDR3 length: 16 residues. CDR3 sequence (DNA): TGTGCCAGCAGCGTAGCTTTGGGGGGCCTGAACACTGAAGCTTTCTTT. Translation: CASSVALGGLNTEAFF.

The chain joins TRBV5-1 to TRBJ1-1, with D unclear. Germline V gene sequence: CDR1 SGHRS, CDR2 YFSETQ. Trimming removed 4 bases from V and 1 base from J, with 11 bases in between. The CDR3 extends over 14 amino acids. CDR3 protein: CASSIPLGNTEAFF. The CDR3 coding sequence is TGCGCCAGCAGCATCCCTCTTGGGAACACTGAAGCTTTCTTT. The complete variable domain, with remaining parts taken from reference TRBV5-1 and TRBJ1-1, reads KAGVTQTPRYLIKTRGQQVTLSCSPISGHRSVSWYQQTPGQGLQFLFEYFSETQRNKGNFPGRFSGRQFSNSRSEMNVSTLELGDSALYLCASSIPLGNTEAFFGQGTRLTVV.

The chain recombines TRBV13 with TRBJ1-1, with 7 bases identical to TRBD1. This CDR3 region has 14 residues. Germline values: CDR1 PRHDT, CDR2 FYEKMQ (reference sequence). With 2 bases clipped from V and 7 bases from J, the junction kept 7 bases outside the gene matches. In DNA form, the CDR3 reads TGTGCCAGCAGCTTAAAAAACAGGGGAATTGAAGCTTTCTTT. Its translation is CASSLKNRGIEAFF.

The rearrangement links TRBV10-3 to TRBJ2-2, with 10 bases aligning to TRBD1. Germline CDR1 reads ENHRY; CDR2 reads SYGVKD. The CDR3 has 15 amino acids. V was clipped by 7 bases and J by 4 bases; unmatched bases: 6. CDR3 sequence reads: CAITDRDRGTGELFF. The CDR3 DNA follows: TGTGCCATCACTGACCGGGACAGGGGCACCGGGGAGCTGTTTTTT.

The chain links TRBV7-9 to TRBJ1-2, with TRBD1 matching over 9 bases. V gave up 5 bases and J gave up 6 bases; unmatched junction bases: 4. Germline CDR1 SEHNR, CDR2 FQNEAQ (reference sequence). The CDR3 runs 13 residues. CDR3 residues: CASSRGQGDGYTF. As DNA, the CDR3 is TGTGCCAGCAGCCGGGGACAGGGTGATGGCTACACCTTC. Looking up the rest from reference TRBV7-9 and TRBJ1-2 gives the full variable domain: DTGVSQNPRHKITKRGQNVTFRCDPISEHNRLYWYRQTLGQGPEFLTYFQNEAQLEKSRLLSDRFSAERPKGSFSTLEIQRTEQGDSAMYLCASSRGQGDGYTFGSGTRLTVV.

The gene calls are TRBV7-9 and TRBJ2-3; D is perhaps TRBD2 (6 bases). Trimming pared 0 bases from V and 6 bases from J, leaving 16 bases between. The CDR3 is 16 residues long. Per germline, CDR1 SEHNR and CDR2 FQNEAQ (reference sequence). CDR3 amino acids: CASSLALAQKGDTQYF. The CDR3 DNA sequence: TGTGCCAGCAGCTTAGCACTAGCACAAAAGGGGGATACGCAGTATTTT.

V and J are TRBV5-4 and TRBJ2-2; TRBD1 aligns across 9 bases. CDR3 length: 15 residues. Germline-derived CDR1 and CDR2 are SGHNT and YYREEE (reference sequence). With V trimmed by 2 bases and J by 6 bases, 5 bases remained unmatched. The CDR3 DNA is TGTGCCAGCAGCTTAGGGACAGGGTTGTCCGGGGAGCTGTTTTTT. It yields the protein CASSLGTGLSGELFF. Full variable domain (rest looked up from reference TRBV5-4 and TRBJ2-2): ETGVTQSPTHLIKTRGQQVTLRCSSQSGHNTVSWYQQALGQGPQFIFQYYREEENGRGNFPPRFSGLQFPNYSSELNVNALELDDSALYLCASSLGTGLSGELFFGEGSRLTVL.